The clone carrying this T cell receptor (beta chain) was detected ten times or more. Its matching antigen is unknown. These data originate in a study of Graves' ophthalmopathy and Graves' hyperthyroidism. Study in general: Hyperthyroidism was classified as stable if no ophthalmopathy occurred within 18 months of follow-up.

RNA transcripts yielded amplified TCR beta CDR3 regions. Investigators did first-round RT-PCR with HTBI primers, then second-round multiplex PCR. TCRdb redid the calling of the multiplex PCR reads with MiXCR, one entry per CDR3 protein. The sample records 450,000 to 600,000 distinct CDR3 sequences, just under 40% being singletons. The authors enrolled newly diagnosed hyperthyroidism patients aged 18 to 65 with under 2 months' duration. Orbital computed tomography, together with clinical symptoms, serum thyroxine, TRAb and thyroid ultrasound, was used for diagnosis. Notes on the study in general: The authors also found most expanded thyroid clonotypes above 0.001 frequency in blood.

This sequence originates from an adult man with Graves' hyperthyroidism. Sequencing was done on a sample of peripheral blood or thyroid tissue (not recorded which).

CDR3 region: CASSLSGPGGVNSPLHF. The CDR3 DNA sequence: TGTGCCAGCAGTTTGTCGGGGCCAGGGGGTGTTAATTCACCCCTCCACTTT. The V gene is TRBV12-3 or TRBV12-4, the J gene TRBJ1-6; 7 nucleotides match TRBD1. V lost 3 bases to trimming and J lost 6 bases; unmatched junction nucleotides: 11. The CDR3 is 17 amino acids.